This paragraph covers one T cell receptor beta chain sequence. Its target is not known. When sampled, the donors appeared nominally healthy, though they likely had unrecorded immune exposures. The record originates from a study of cytomegalovirus exposure and HLA in healthy donors. As for the study in general: Previous work identified 90 million to 130 million unique TCR beta sequences from about 179 million T cells.

The V gene end was trimmed by 4 bases and the J gene end by 5 bases; junction bases not matched to a gene: 14. This CDR3 comprises 17 residues. Germline CDR1 and CDR2: SGDLS and YYNGEE. General study results and limits: Reportedly, TCR beta sequences accurately predicted HLA-A and HLA-B alleles in most subjects. Analysis was carried out at a later point, and it linked a missense DCLRE1C variant to TCR beta V- and J-gene trimming.

This PCR relied on a set of 60 Vbeta primers and 13 Jbeta primers. This table comes from immunoSEQ multiplex PCR, and its TCRdb copy is limited to in-frame clones, with some not included. This table has tens of thousands of clones, around 78% appearing once. The receptor was isolated from a male donor in good health and CMV-seropositive. The chain is built from TRBV9 and TRBJ2-5; the match to TRBD2 covers 10 bases. The sequencing sample was made of PBMCs. CDR3 bases: TGTGCCAGCAGCAGAGGGGGGAGCGGGAGGGCCTTGGAGACCCAGTACTTC. This encodes CASSRGGSGRALETQYF.